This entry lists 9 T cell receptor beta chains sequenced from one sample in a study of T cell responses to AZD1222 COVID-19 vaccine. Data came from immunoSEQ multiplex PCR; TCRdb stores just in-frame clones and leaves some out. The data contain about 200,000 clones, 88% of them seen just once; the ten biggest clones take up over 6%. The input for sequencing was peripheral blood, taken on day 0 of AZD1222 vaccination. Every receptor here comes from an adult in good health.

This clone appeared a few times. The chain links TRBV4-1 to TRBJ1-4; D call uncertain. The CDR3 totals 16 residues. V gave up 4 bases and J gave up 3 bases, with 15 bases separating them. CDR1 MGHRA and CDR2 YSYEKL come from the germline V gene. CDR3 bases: TGCGCCAGCAGCCCCCCCGGCCGATGGGCTAATGAAAAACTGTTTTTT. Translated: CASSPPGRWANEKLFF.

The CDR3 spells CASSSGPSYNEQFF. The CDR3 coding sequence is TGTGCCAGCAGTAGCGGCCCCTCCTACAATGAGCAGTTCTTC. V gene TRBV7-9 combines with J gene TRBJ2-1; weak D call: TRBD2 (6 bases). Germline-derived CDR1 and CDR2 are SEHNR and FQNEAQ (reference sequence). Trimming left V 6 bases short and J 0 bases short, with 9 bases between. The CDR3 length is 14 residues.

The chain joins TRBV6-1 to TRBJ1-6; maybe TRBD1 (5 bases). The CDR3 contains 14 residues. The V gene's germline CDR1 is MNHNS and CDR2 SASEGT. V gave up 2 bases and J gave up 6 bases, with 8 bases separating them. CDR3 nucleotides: TGTGCCAGCAGTGAATGGGGCAGTAATTCACCCCTCCACTTT. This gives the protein CASSEWGSNSPLHF.

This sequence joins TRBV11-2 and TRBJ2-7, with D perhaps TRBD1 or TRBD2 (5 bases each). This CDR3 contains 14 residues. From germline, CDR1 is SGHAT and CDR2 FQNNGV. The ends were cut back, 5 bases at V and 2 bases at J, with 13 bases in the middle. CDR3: CASSQTGAAYEQYF. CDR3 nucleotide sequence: TGTGCCAGCAGCCAAACCGGGGCCGCCTACGAGCAGTACTTC.

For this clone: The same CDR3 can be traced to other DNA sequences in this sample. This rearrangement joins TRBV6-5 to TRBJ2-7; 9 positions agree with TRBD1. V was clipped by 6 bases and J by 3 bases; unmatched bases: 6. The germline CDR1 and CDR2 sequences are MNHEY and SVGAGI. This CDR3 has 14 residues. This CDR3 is CASSPGTGLYEQYF. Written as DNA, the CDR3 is TGTGCCAGCAGCCCCGGGACAGGGCTCTACGAGCAGTACTTC.

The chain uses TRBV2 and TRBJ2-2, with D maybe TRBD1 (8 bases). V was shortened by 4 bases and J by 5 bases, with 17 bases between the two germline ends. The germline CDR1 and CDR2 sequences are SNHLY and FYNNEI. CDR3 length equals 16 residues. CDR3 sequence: CASSGGHRGGTGELFF. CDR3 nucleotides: TGTGCCAGCAGTGGAGGGCACAGGGGGGGAACCGGGGAGCTGTTTTTT.

This CDR3 is CASSHSGRLGYEQYF. CDR3 nucleotides: TGTGCCAGCAGCCATAGCGGACGCCTCGGCTACGAGCAGTACTTC. The rearrangement links TRBV14 to TRBJ2-7; tentative D call: TRBD2 (6 bases). From germline, CDR1 is SGHDN and CDR2 FVKESK. The CDR3 has 15 amino acids. Trimming removed 3 bases from V and 3 bases from J, with 15 bases in between.

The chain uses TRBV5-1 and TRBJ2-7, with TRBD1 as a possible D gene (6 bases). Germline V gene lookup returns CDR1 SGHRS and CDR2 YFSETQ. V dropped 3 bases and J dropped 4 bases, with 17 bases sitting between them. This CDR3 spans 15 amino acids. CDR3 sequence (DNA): TGCGCCAGCAGCTGGGGGATGACAGGCAAGTACGAGCAGTACTTC. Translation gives CASSWGMTGKYEQYF.

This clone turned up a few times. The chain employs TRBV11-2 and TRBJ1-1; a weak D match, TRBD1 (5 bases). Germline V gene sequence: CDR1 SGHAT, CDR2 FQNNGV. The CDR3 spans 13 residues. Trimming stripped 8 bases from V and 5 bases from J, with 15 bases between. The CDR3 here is CASYGAGGTEAFF. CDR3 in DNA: TGTGCCAGCTATGGGGCAGGTGGGACTGAAGCTTTCTTT.